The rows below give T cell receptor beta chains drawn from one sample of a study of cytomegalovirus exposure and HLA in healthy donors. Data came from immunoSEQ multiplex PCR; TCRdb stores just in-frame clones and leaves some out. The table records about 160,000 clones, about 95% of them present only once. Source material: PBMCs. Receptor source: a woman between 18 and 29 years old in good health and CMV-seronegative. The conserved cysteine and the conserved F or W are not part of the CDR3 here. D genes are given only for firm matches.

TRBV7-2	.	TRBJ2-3	ASSLGTDGGDTQY
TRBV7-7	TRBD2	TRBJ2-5	ASSSSGTRQETQY
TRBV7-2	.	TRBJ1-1	ASSLTVNTEAF
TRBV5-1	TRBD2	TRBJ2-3	ASSLLAGGTDTQY
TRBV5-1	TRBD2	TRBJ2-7	ASSFRGGFHEQY
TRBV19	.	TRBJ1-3	ASSIALISGNTIY
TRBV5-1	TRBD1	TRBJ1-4	ASSQGGFGEKLF
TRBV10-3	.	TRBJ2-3	AIGEDTQY
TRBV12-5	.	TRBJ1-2	ASGLEKQVYGYT
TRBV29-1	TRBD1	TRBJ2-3	SVAIGQGAEDTQY
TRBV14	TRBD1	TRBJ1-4	ASSQDEGQLDEKLF
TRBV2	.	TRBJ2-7	ASSESRYEQY
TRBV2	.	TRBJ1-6	ASSEGPGDRSPLH
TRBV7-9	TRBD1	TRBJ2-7	ASSPRPPGQGVDEQY
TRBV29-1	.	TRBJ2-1	SVGGRGNEQF
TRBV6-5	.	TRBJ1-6	ASSYLQGSASPLH
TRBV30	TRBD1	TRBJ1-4	AWATGVNEKLF